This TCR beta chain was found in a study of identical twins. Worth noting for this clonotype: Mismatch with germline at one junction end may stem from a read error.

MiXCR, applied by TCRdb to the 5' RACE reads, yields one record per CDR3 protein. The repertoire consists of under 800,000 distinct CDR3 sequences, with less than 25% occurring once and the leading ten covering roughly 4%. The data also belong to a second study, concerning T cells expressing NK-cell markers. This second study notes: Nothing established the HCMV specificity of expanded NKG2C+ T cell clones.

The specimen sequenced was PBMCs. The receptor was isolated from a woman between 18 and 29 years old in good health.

CDR3 DNA: TGTGCCTTCAGTTTGCAGGGCAGGGTCGGTGACAATCAGCCCCAGCATTTT. Encoded protein: CAFSLQGRVGDNQPQHF. This chain connects TRBV10-3 to TRBJ1-5; maybe TRBD1 (5 bases). The CDR3 totals 17 residues. The germline gives CDR1 ENHRY, CDR2 SYGVKD.